The following is a T cell receptor beta chain sequence with its context. This clonotype has a count of ten or more. The target of this receptor is not known. Base qualities are not at hand, and no much larger clone is one base apart. This was a case-control study nested in a cohort of healthcare workers in London, UK, who had nasopharyngeal swab PCR tests and blood samples taken every week. Between 23 and 31 March 2020, the week of the UK lockdown, healthcare workers were enrolled and then followed up weekly for as long as 16 weeks. Libraries were prepared through 5' RACE. The sequencer was a NextSeq 500. Unique molecular identifiers were attached to individual cDNA molecules in the TCR library protocol so that sequencing error and PCR bias could be corrected. Both TCR alpha and beta chains were sequenced, and tight co-correlation was observed between alpha and beta sequence abundances in each sample. The authors' analysis ran thus. Decombinator V4 was used to perform V gene, J gene and CDR3 annotation of TCR sequences. TCRs were defined as expanded if a significant change between any two time points was detected under a Poisson model with p below 0.0001. Abundances of TCRs were expressed as counts per million after normalisation to the total number of TCRs sequenced in each sample. MAIT TCRs were defined by TRAV1-2 paired with TRAJ12, TRAJ20 or TRAJ33, and iNKT TCRs by TRAV10 paired with TRAJ18. A search of VDJdb, accessed on 1 November 2021, was run for TCRs annotated to CMV, EBV and SARS-CoV-2, with TCRs annotated for multiple antigens excluded. TCRdb cleaned the public reads at Q25 with fastp, built clones with MiXCR and kept in-frame beta chains. Duplicate CDR3 protein sequences are folded into a single record with the most common DNA and genes. TCRdb assigned the V and J calls; the authors' analysis was not used. Here the sample has some 80,000 distinct CDR3 sequences; roughly 13% occur a single time. Under 1.5% of the sample is held by the ten biggest clonotypes.

This sample was taken from a study of early T cells in non-severe SARS-CoV-2 infection (dated by TCRdb to the early 2020s). General notes on the study: TCR sequencing used bulk RNA from unsorted whole blood, so alpha and beta chains could not be paired.

Looking up the germline V gene (reference sequence) yields CDR1 SEHNR and CDR2 FQNEAQ. There are 13 amino acids in the CDR3, from cysteine to phenylalanine inclusive. Only the CDR3 DNA stays, 39 bases, in frame from base 1. The V and J ends are trimmed by 3 bases and 6 bases, leaving 9 bases between them. The investigation overall reported the following: VDJdb matching was skewed toward anti-spike CD8 responses and likely underestimated virus-specific expansions by missing private and CD4 specificities.

The receptor was isolated from an adult who was a healthcare worker with PCR-confirmed SARS-CoV-2 infection or an uninfected control (not recorded which). The sequence is built from TRBV7-9 and TRBJ1-5; the D gene identity is not certain. Input material: whole blood. CDR3 region: CASSFGEGQPQHF. The nucleotide sequence is given as TGTGCCAGCAGCTTCGGGGAAGGTCAGCCCCAGCATTTT.